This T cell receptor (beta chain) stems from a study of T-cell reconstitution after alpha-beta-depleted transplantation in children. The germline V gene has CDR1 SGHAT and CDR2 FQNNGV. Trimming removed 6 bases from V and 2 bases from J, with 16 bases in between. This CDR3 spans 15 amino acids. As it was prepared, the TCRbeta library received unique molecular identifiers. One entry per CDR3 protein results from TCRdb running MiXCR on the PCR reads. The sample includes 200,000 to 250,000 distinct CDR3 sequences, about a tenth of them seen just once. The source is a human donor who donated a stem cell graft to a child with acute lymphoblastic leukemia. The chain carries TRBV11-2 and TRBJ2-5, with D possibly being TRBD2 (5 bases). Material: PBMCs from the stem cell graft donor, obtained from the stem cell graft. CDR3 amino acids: CASSLSSGQQETQYF. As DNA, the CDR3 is TGTGCCAGCAGTTTATCCAGCGGCCAACAAGAGACCCAGTACTTC.